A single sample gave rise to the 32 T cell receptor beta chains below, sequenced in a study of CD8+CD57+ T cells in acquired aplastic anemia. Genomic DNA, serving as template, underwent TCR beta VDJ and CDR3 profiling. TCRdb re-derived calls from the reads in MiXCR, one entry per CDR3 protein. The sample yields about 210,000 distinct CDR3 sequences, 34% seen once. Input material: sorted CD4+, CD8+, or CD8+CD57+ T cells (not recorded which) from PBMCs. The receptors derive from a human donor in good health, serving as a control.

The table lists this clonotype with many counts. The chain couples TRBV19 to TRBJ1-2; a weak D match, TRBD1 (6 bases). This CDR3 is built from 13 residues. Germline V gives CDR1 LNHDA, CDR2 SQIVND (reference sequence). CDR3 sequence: CATSRRGLYGYTF. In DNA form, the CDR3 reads TGTGCGACCAGTAGGCGGGGGCTTTATGGCTACACCTTC.

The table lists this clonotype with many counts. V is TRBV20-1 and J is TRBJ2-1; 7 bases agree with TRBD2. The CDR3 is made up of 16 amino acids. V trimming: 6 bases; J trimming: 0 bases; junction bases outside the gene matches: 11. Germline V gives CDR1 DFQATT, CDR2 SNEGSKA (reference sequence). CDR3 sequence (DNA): TGCAGTGCCCGCGTTGGGGGAGGGCACTCCTACAATGAGCAGTTCTTC. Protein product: CSARVGGGHSYNEQFF.

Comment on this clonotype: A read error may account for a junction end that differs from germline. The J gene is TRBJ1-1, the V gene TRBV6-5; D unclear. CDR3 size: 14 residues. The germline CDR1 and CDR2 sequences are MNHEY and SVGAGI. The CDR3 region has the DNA TGTGCCAGCAGTTACTCGGTGGCACGGACTGGAGCTTTCTTT. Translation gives CASSYSVARTGAFF.

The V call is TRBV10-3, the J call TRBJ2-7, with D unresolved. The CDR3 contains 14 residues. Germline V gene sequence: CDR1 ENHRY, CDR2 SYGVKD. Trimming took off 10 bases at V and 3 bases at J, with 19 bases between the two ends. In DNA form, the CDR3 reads TGTGCCAGCAGCGCGCAGGATTCGGACTACGAGCAGTACTTC. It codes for CASSAQDSDYEQYF.

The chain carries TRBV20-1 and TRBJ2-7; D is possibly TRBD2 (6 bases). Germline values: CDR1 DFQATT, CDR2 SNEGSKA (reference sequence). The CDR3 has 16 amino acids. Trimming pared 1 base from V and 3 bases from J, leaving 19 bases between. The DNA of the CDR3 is TGCAGTGCTAGAGCCCCGTTAGGACTACCACGCTACGAGCAGTACTTC. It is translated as CSARAPLGLPRYEQYF.

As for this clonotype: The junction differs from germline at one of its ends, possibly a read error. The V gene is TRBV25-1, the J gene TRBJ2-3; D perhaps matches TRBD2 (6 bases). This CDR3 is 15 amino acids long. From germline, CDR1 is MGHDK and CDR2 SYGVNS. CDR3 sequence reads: CASSGGMRSTGTQYF. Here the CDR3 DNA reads TGTGCCAGCAGTGGCGGGATGAGGAGCACAGGTACGCAGTATTTT. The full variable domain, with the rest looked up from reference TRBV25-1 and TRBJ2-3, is EADIYQTPRYLVIGTGKKITLECSQTMGHDKMYWYQQDPGMELHLIHYSYGVNSTEKGDLSSESTVSRIRTEHFPLTLESARPSHTSQYLCASSGGMRSTGTQYFGPGTRLTVL.

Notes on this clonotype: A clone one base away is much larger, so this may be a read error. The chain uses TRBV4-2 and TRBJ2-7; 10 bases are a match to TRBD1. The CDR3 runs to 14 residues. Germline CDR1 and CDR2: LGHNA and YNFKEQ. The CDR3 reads CVSSVRDRGYEQYF. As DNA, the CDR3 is TGTGTCAGCAGCGTCCGGGACAGGGGTTACGAGCAGTACTTC.

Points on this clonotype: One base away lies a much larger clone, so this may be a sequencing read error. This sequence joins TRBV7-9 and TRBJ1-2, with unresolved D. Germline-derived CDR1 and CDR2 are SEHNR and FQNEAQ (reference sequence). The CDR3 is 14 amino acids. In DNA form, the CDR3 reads TGTCCCAGCAGCTTAACCCCGTTGGACTATGGCTACACCTTC. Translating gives CPSSLTPLDYGYTF.

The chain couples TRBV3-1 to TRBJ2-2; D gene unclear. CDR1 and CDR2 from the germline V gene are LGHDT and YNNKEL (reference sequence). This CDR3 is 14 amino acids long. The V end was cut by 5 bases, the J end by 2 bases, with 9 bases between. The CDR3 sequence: CASSDLGNTGELFF. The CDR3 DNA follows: TGTGCCAGCAGCGATCTTGGAAACACCGGGGAGCTGTTTTTT. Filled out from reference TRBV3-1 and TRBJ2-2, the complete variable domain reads DTAVSQTPKYLVTQMGNDKSIKCEQNLGHDTMYWYKQDSKKFLKIMFSYNNKELIINETVPNRFSPKSPDKAHLNLHINSLELGDSAVYFCASSDLGNTGELFFGEGSRLTVL.

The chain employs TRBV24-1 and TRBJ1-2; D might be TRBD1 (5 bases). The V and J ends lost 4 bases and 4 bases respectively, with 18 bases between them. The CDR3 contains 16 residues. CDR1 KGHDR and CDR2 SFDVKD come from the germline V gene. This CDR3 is CATSDWDSEGLYGYTF. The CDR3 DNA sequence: TGTGCCACCAGTGACTGGGACTCCGAGGGGCTCTATGGCTACACCTTC.

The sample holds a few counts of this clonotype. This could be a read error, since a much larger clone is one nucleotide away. The DNA of the CDR3 is TGCAGTGCTAGAGATCTCACAGGGCGGATGAAGACTGAAGCTTTCTTT. Translation: CSARDLTGRMKTEAFF. The chain is built from TRBV20-1 and TRBJ1-1; D is perhaps TRBD1 (6 bases). CDR3 length: 16 amino acids. Germline values: CDR1 DFQATT, CDR2 SNEGSKA (reference sequence).

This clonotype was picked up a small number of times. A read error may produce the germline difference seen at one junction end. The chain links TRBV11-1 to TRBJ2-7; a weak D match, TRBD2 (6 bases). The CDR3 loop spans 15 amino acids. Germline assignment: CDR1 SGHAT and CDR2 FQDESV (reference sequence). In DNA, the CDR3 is TGTGCCAGCAGCTTGGGGGACGGGGACTCCTACGGGCAGTACTTC. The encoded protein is CASSLGDGDSYGQYF.

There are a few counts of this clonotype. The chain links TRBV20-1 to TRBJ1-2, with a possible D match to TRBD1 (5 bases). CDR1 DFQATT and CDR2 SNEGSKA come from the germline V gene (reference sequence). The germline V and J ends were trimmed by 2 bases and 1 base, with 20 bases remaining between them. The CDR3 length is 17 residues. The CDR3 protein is CSARSTTGTRINYGYTF. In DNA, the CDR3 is TGCAGTGCTAGATCGACTACCGGGACGCGAATTAACTATGGCTACACCTTC.

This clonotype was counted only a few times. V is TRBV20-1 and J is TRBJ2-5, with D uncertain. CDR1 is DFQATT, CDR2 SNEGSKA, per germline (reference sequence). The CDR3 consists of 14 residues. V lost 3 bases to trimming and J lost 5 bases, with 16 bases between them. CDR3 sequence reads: CSARPPVGVETQYF. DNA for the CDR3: TGCAGTGCTAGGCCCCCGGTTGGTGTGGAGACCCAGTACTTC.

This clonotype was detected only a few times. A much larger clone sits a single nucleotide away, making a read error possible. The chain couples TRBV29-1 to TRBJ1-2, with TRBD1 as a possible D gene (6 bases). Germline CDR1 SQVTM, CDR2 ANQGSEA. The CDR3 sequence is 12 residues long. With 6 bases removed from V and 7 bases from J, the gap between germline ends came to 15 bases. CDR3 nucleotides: TGCAGCGTAATACAGGGTACGGTTGGCTACACCTTC. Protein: CSVIQGTVGYTF.

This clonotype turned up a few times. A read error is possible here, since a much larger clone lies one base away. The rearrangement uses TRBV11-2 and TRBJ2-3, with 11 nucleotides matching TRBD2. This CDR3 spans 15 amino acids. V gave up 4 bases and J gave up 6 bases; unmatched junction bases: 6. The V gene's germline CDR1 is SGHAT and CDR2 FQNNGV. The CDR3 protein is CASSSLAGGPDTQYF. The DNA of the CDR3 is TGTGCCAGCAGCTCCCTAGCGGGAGGCCCGGATACGCAGTATTTT. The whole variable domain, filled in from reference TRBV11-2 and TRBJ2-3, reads EAGVAQSPRYKIIEKRQSVAFWCNPISGHATLYWYQQILGQGPKLLIQFQNNGVVDDSQLPKDRFSAERLKGVDSTLKIQPAKLEDSAVYLCASSSLAGGPDTQYFGPGTRLTVL.

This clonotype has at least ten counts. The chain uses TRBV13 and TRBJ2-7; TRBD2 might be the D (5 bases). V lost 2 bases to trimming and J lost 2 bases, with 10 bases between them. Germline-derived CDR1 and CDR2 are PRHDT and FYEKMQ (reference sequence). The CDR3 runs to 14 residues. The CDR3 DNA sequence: TGTGCCAGCAGCTTACGGGGATCTACCTACGAGCAGTACTTC. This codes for CASSLRGSTYEQYF.

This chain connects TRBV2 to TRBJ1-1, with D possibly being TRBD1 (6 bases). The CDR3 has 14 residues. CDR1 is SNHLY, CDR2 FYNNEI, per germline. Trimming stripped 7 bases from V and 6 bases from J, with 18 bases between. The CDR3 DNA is TGTGCCAGCACCAGGACAGAACCATTACCTGAAGCTTTCTTT. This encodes CASTRTEPLPEAFF.

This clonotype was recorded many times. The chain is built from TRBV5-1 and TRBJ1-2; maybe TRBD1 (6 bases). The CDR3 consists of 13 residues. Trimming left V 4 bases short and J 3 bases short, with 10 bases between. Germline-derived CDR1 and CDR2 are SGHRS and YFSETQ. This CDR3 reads CASSNRVDYGYTF. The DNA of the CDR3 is TGCGCCAGCAGCAACAGGGTGGACTATGGCTACACCTTC.

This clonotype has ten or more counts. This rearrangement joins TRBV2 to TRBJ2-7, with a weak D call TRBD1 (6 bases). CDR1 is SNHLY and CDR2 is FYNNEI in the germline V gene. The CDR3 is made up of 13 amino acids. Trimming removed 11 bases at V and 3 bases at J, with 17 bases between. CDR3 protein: CACRTESHYEQYF. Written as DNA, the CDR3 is TGTGCCTGCCGGACAGAAAGCCACTACGAGCAGTACTTC.

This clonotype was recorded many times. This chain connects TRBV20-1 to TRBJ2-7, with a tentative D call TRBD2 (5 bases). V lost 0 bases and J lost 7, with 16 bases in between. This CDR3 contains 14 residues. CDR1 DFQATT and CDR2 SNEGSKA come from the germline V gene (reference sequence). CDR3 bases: TGCAGTGCTAGAGATATAGGGAGAGGGTTTGAGCAGTACTTC. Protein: CSARDIGRGFEQYF.

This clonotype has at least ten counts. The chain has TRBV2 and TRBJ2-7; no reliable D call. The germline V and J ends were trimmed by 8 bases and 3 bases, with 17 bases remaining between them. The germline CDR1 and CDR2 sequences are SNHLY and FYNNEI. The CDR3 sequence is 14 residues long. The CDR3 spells CASRGLRRGYEQYF. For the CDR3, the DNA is TGTGCCAGCCGTGGTCTCCGAAGAGGCTACGAGCAGTACTTC. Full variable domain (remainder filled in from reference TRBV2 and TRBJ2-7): EPEVTQTPSHQVTQMGQEVILRCVPISNHLYFYWYRQILGQKVEFLVSFYNNEISEKSEIFDDQFSVERPDGSNFTLKIRSTKLEDSAMYFCASRGLRRGYEQYFGPGTRLTVT.

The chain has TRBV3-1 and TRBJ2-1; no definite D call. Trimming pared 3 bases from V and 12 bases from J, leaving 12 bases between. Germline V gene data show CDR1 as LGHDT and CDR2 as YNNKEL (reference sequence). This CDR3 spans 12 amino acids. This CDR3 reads CASSQYASRQFF. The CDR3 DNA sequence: TGTGCCAGCAGCCAGTATGCTAGTCGGCAGTTCTTC.

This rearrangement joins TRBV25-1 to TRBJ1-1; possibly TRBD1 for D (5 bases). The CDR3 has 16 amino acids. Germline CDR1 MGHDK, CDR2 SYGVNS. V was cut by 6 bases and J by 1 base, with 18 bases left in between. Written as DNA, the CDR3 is TGTGCCAGCAGCCATCGGTTGGGGCAAAGGAACACTGAAGCTTTCTTT. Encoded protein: CASSHRLGQRNTEAFF.

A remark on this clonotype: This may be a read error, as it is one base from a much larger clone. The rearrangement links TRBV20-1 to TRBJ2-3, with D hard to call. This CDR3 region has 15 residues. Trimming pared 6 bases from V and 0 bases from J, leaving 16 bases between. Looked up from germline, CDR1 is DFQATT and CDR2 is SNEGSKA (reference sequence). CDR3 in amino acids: CSATDHTSSTDTQYF. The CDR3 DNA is TGCAGTGCCACTGACCACACCTCTAGCACAGATACGCAGTATTTT.

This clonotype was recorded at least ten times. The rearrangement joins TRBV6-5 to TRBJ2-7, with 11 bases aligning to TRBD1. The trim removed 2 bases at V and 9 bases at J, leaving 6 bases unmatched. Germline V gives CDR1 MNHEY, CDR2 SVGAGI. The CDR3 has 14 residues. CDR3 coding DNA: TGTGCCAGCAGTTACCTAGGACAGGGGGCCGGGCAGTACTTC. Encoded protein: CASSYLGQGAGQYF.

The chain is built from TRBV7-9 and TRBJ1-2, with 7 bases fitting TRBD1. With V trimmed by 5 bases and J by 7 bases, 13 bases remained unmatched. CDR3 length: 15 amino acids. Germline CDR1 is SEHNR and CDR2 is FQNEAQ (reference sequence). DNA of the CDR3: TGTGCCAGCAGCCCCGAGGGACAGCTTTCTGCTGGCTACACCTTC. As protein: CASSPEGQLSAGYTF.

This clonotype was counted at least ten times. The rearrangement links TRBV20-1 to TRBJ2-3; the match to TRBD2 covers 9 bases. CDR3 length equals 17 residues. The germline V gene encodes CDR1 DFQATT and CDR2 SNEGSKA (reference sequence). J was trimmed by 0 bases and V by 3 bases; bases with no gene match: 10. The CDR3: CSARIPPSGISTDTQYF. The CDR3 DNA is TGCAGTGCTAGGATCCCACCTAGCGGGATCAGCACAGATACGCAGTATTTT.

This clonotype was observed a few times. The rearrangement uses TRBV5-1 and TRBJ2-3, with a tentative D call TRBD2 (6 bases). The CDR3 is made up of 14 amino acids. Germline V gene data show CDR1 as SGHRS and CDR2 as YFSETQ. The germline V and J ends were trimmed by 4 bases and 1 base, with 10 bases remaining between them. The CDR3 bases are TGCGCCAGCAGCATTTGGGGGGGCACAGATACGCAGTATTTT. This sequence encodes CASSIWGGTDTQYF.

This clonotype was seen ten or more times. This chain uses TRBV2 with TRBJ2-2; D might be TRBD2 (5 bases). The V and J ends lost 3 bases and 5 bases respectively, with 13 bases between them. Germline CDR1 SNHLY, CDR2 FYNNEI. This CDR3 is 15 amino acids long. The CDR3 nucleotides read TGTGCCAGCAGTGATGAGGGTCCCCGGACCGGGGAGCTGTTTTTT. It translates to CASSDEGPRTGELFF.

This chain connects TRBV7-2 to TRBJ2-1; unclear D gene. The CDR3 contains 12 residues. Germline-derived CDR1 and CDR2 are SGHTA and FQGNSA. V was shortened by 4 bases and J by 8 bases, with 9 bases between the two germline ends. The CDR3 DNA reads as TGTGCCAGCAGCTCGAGTCTCCATGAGCAGTTCTTC. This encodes CASSSSLHEQFF.

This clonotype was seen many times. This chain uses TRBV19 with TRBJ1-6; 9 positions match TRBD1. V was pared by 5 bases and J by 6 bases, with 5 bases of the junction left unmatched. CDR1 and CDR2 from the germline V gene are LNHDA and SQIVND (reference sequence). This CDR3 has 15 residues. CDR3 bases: TGTGCCAGTAGTCCCTGGACAGGGGCTAATTCACCCCTCCACTTT. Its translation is CASSPWTGANSPLHF.